What follows are 17 T cell receptor beta chains derived from one specimen sequenced in a study of PD-1 blockade in classical Hodgkin lymphoma. The repertoire was sequenced with immunoSEQ multiplex PCR; TCRdb's copy has only in-frame clones and lacks some. In the table there are some 48,000 clones, more than 75% of which are singletons. The time point was: cycle 4 day 1 (C4D1), after 6 weeks of nivolumab. Relapses following autologous stem cell transplantation were seen in all patients, with brentuximab vedotin exposure varying. The sample here was peripheral blood mononuclear cells (PBMCs), taken before the fourth cycle of nivolumab. These receptor sequences come from a human donor with classical Hodgkin lymphoma.

V is TRBV21-1 and J is TRBJ1-5. TRBV21-1 is listed as a pseudogene. The CDR3 extends over 18 amino acids. CDR3 nucleotides: TGTGCCAGCAGCAATGTTGGGGGGCTACTCACTAGCAATCAGCCCCAGCATTTT. It is translated as CASSNVGGLLTSNQPQHF.

The sample holds a few counts of this clone. The genes are TRBV10-3 and TRBJ1-2, with D possibly TRBD1 on 5 matching bases. Between the trimmed V and J ends, which lost 3 bases and 4 bases, there was a span of 9 bases. The CDR3 has 13 residues. The germline V gene has CDR1 ENHRY and CDR2 SYGVKD. CDR3 nucleotide sequence: TGTGCCATCAGTGACGGGACGGGCTATGGCTACACCTTC. Translated: CAISDGTGYGYTF.

The rearrangement joins TRBV30 to TRBJ2-7; D perhaps matches TRBD1 (6 bases). The germline gives CDR1 GTSNPN, CDR2 SVGIG (reference sequence). The V end lost 7 bases, the J end lost 6 bases, and 22 bases lay between the germline ends. The CDR3 contains 14 residues. In DNA form, the CDR3 reads TGTGCCTTCAAACTCAGGGGAAGGGCTGTCGAGCAGTACTTC. Its protein product is CAFKLRGRAVEQYF.

CDR3 DNA sequence: TGTGCTAGTGGTTTGCCTCGCCCCTATGGAGGATACGAGCAGTACTTC. Its protein product is CASGLPRPYGGYEQYF. The chain recombines TRBV12-5 with TRBJ2-7; D perhaps matches TRBD2 (5 bases). The CDR3 has 16 amino acids. From germline, CDR1 is LGHNT and CDR2 FRNRAP. V dropped 2 bases and J dropped 4 bases, with 18 bases sitting between them.

The J gene is TRBJ2-3, the V gene TRBV7-9, with 8 bases identical to TRBD2. J lost 10 bases, V lost 5 bases, and 11 bases had no gene match. The CDR3 is 14 residues long. Germline CDR1 and CDR2: SEHNR and FQNEAQ (reference sequence). The CDR3 is CASSPAQGTRAQYF. The CDR3 nucleotides read TGTGCCAGCAGCCCCGCCCAAGGGACTAGGGCGCAGTATTTT. Using reference TRBV7-9 and TRBJ2-3 for the parts outside the CDR3, the full variable domain is DTGVSQNPRHKITKRGQNVTFRCDPISEHNRLYWYRQTLGQGPEFLTYFQNEAQLEKSRLLSDRFSAERPKGSFSTLEIQRTEQGDSAMYLCASSPAQGTRAQYFGPGTRLTVL.

This clone was observed once. The chain uses TRBV20-1 and TRBJ2-3, with D unresolved. The germline gives CDR1 DFQATT, CDR2 SNEGSKA (reference sequence). With 4 bases removed from V and 4 bases from J, the gap between germline ends came to 6 bases. This CDR3 has 11 amino acids. This chain's CDR3 is CSAKKADTQYF. In nucleotides, the CDR3 is TGCAGTGCTAAGAAGGCAGATACGCAGTATTTT.

This CDR3 reads CASSISGNEQYF. In DNA, the CDR3 is TGTGCCAGTAGTATTTCGGGGAACGAGCAGTACTTC. The V gene is TRBV19, the J gene TRBJ2-7, with TRBD2 as a possible D gene (5 bases). The V gene's germline CDR1 is LNHDA and CDR2 SQIVND (reference sequence). This CDR3 comprises 12 residues. V lost 3 bases and J lost 5, with 8 bases in between. The full variable domain, in which reference TRBV19 and TRBJ2-7 provide the parts outside the CDR3, is DGGITQSPKYLFRKEGQNVTLSCEQNLNHDAMYWYRQDPGQGLRLIYYSQIVNDFQKGDIAEGYSVSREKKESFPLTVTSAQKNPTAFYLCASSISGNEQYFGPGTRLTVT.

The V call is TRBV6-1, the J call TRBJ1-4; 7 bases are a match to TRBD1. V lost 6 bases, J lost 8 bases, and 9 bases stayed unmatched. The V gene's germline CDR1 is MNHNS and CDR2 SASEGT. This CDR3 is built from 14 residues. DNA of the CDR3: TGTGCCAGCAGCCACGAGGGGGCGAGGGAAAAACTGTTTTTT. As protein: CASSHEGAREKLFF.

This sequence joins TRBV11-2 and TRBJ1-2; 10 bases are shared with TRBD1. J gave up 1 base and V 0 bases, and 5 bases lay outside the gene matches. The CDR3 has 17 amino acids. Germline CDR1 and CDR2: SGHAT and FQNNGV. CDR3 loop: CASSLEARDRGNYGYTF. The CDR3 coding sequence is TGTGCCAGCAGCTTAGAGGCCCGGGACAGGGGTAACTATGGCTACACCTTC.

V usage is TRBV10-3 and J usage is TRBJ2-7; TRBD2 might be the D (6 bases). Germline V gene data show CDR1 as ENHRY and CDR2 as SYGVKD. V lost 3 bases to trimming and J lost 2 bases, with 11 bases between them. The CDR3 spans 14 residues. As DNA, the CDR3 is TGTGCCATCAGTGAAGGAGGGCCAACCTACGAGCAGTACTTC. This translates into CAISEGGPTYEQYF.

The rearrangement uses TRBV7-9 and TRBJ2-3; TRBD2 aligns across 9 bases. V was pared by 1 base and J by 2 bases, with 7 bases of the junction left unmatched. The CDR3 covers 17 residues. Per germline, CDR1 SEHNR and CDR2 FQNEAQ (reference sequence). In nucleotides, the CDR3 is TGTGCCAGCAGCTTAGGGAACATAGCGGGGGCCACAGATACGCAGTATTTT. It yields the protein CASSLGNIAGATDTQYF.

The rearrangement uses TRBV7-7 and TRBJ2-3; D might be TRBD1 (6 bases). The CDR3 length is 15 residues. The germline V gene has CDR1 SSHAT and CDR2 FNYEAQ (reference sequence). Trimming took off 2 bases at V and 0 bases at J, with 9 bases between the two ends. The CDR3 DNA reads TGTGCCAGCAGCTTAAGAACAGGGAGCACAGATACGCAGTATTTT. Residues: CASSLRTGSTDTQYF.

The chain combines TRBV7-3 with TRBJ1-2; no firm D call. This CDR3 has 14 residues. V was pared by 3 bases and J by 4 bases, with 12 bases between. Germline lookup yields CDR1 SGHTA and CDR2 FQGTGA. The CDR3 loop is CASSLSNRGYGYTF. The CDR3 DNA reads as TGTGCCAGCAGCTTGTCTAACCGGGGCTATGGCTACACCTTC.

The chain links TRBV5-1 to TRBJ2-3; D remains ambiguous. CDR3 length equals 13 residues. Trimming removed 0 bases from V and 1 base from J, with 3 bases in between. Germline V CDR1 and CDR2: SGHRS, YFSETQ. CDR3 sequence: CASSLDGTDTQYF. The CDR3 coding sequence is TGCGCCAGCAGCTTGGACGGCACAGATACGCAGTATTTT.

The rearrangement uses TRBV2 and TRBJ2-7; D is unresolved. Trimming cost V 3 bases and J 3 bases, with 9 bases left between them. The CDR3 has 13 residues. Germline-derived CDR1 and CDR2 are SNHLY and FYNNEI. This CDR3 reads CASSDGSIYEQYF. CDR3 DNA sequence: TGTGCCAGCAGTGACGGTTCCATCTACGAGCAGTACTTC.

V and J are TRBV27 and TRBJ2-1; tentative D call: TRBD2 (5 bases). V dropped 6 bases and J dropped 4 bases, with 13 bases sitting between them. CDR1 MNHEY and CDR2 SMNVEV come from the germline V gene (reference sequence). The CDR3 covers 14 residues. CDR3 residues: CASSPSGTYNEQFF. In DNA, the CDR3 is TGTGCCAGCAGCCCAAGCGGAACTTACAATGAGCAGTTCTTC.

V gene TRBV27 combines with J gene TRBJ1-5; weak D call: TRBD1 (6 bases). CDR3 size: 15 residues. The V end was cut by 7 bases, the J end by 0 bases, with 13 bases between. Per germline, CDR1 MNHEY and CDR2 SMNVEV (reference sequence). The CDR3 is CASKAGTNSNQPQHF. The CDR3 DNA follows: TGTGCCAGCAAAGCCGGGACAAATAGCAATCAGCCCCAGCATTTT.